The 19 T cell receptor beta chains presented below share a single source sample, sequenced in a study of T cell responses to AZD1222 COVID-19 vaccine. The method was immunoSEQ multiplex PCR; TCRdb's version includes in-frame clones alone and lacks a portion of them. The sample lists more than 110,000 clones, 70% to 90% occurring once. The source material was peripheral blood, sampled on day 0 of AZD1222 vaccination. Receptors were obtained from an adult in good health.

The CDR3 sequence is CASSLARKNTEAFF. DNA of the CDR3: TGTGCCAGCAGCTTGGCCAGGAAGAACACTGAAGCTTTCTTT. J is TRBJ1-1 and V is TRBV5-6; unclear D gene. The CDR3 runs 14 residues. V was pared by 0 bases and J by 1 base, with 7 bases between. Germline V gene sequence: CDR1 SGHDT, CDR2 YYEEEE. Filled out from reference TRBV5-6 and TRBJ1-1, the complete variable domain reads DAGVTQSPTHLIKTRGQQVTLRCSPKSGHDTVSWYQQALGQGPQFIFQYYEEEERQRGNFPDRFSGHQFPNYSSELNVNALLLGDSALYLCASSLARKNTEAFFGQGTRLTVV.

The chain employs TRBV25-1 and TRBJ1-4; 9 bases are shared with TRBD1. Unmatched junction bases numbered 12, after V lost 8 bases and J lost 5 bases. CDR3 length: 16 residues. Per germline, CDR1 MGHDK and CDR2 SYGVNS. CDR3 sequence: CASSNPPGTGNEKLFF. DNA for the CDR3: TGTGCCAGCTCCAACCCTCCCGGGACAGGGAATGAAAAACTGTTTTTT.

A single count supports this clone. Other DNA sequences in this sample translate to the same CDR3. The chain links TRBV7-2 to TRBJ2-3; D may be TRBD1 (5 bases). This CDR3 contains 15 residues. Trimming took off 0 bases at V and 3 bases at J, with 10 bases between the two ends. Germline V gene sequence: CDR1 SGHTA, CDR2 FQGNSA. The CDR3 is CASSLAWGSTDTQYF. The CDR3 nucleotides are TGTGCCAGCAGCTTAGCCTGGGGCAGTACAGATACGCAGTATTTT.

The rearrangement joins TRBV7-2 to TRBJ1-2; D not resolved. Germline assignment: CDR1 SGHTA and CDR2 FQGNSA. The CDR3 contains 14 residues. V lost 1 base and J 5 bases, leaving 11 bases between the germline ends. The CDR3 loop reads CASSLEQGRYGYTF. The CDR3 nucleotides read TGTGCCAGCAGCTTAGAGCAAGGGCGATATGGCTACACCTTC.

This chain joins TRBV24-1 and TRBJ2-2; either TRBD1 or TRBD2 may supply D (5 bases each). The CDR3 runs 13 residues. Trimming took 8 bases from V and 7 from J, leaving 13 bases between them. Germline V CDR1 and CDR2: KGHDR, SFDVKD. The CDR3: CATMGPGDGELFF. The DNA for the CDR3 is TGTGCCACCATGGGACCTGGCGACGGGGAGCTGTTTTTT.

Turning to this clone: The sample has other DNA sequences that encode this CDR3 too. This sequence joins TRBV6-2 or TRBV6-3 and TRBJ2-1; 8 nucleotides line up with TRBD2. The trim removed 1 base at V and 4 bases at J, leaving 6 bases unmatched. CDR3 length equals 16 residues. Germline values: CDR1 MNHEY, CDR2 SVGEGT. CDR3 loop: CASSYLASGLYNEQFF. As DNA, the CDR3 is TGTGCCAGCAGTTACTTGGCTAGCGGGCTTTACAATGAGCAGTTCTTC.

This clone appeared many times. The DNA of the CDR3 is TGCGCCAGCAGCCAGGTAGGGGGCTCCTACGAGCAGTACTTC. This codes for CASSQVGGSYEQYF. The rearrangement links TRBV4-3 to TRBJ2-7; weak D call: TRBD1 (6 bases). Looked up from germline, CDR1 is LGHNA and CDR2 is YSLEER. V dropped 3 bases and J dropped 0 bases, with 9 bases sitting between them. The CDR3 sequence is 14 residues long.

This sequence joins TRBV9 and TRBJ1-2; D is undetermined. Per the germline V gene, CDR1 is SGDLS and CDR2 is YYNGEE. This CDR3 comprises 11 residues. The V end was cut by 0 bases, the J end by 14 bases, with 11 bases between. CDR3 nucleotides: TGTGCCAGCAGCGTAGGAAGTACCGTGACCTTC. This gives the protein CASSVGSTVTF.

V usage is TRBV30 and J usage is TRBJ1-4; D unclear. Trimming removed 2 bases at V and 7 bases at J, with 5 bases between. CDR3 length: 11 amino acids. Germline CDR1 is GTSNPN and CDR2 is SVGIG (reference sequence). The CDR3 spells CAWSKGEKLFF. The DNA of the CDR3 is TGTGCCTGGAGTAAGGGTGAAAAACTGTTTTTT.

This chain joins TRBV19 and TRBJ1-2; perhaps TRBD1 as D (5 bases). This CDR3 has 13 amino acids. V was shortened by 5 bases and J by 8 bases, with 15 bases between the two germline ends. The germline V gene has CDR1 LNHDA and CDR2 SQIVND (reference sequence). This chain's CDR3 is CASSPPSWGGYTF. CDR3 nucleotide sequence: TGTGCCAGTAGTCCCCCATCGTGGGGCGGCTACACCTTC.

The rearrangement uses TRBV13 and TRBJ2-6; TRBD2 is a possible D gene (6 bases). In germline, CDR1 is PRHDT, CDR2 FYEKMQ (reference sequence). V lost 1 base and J 4 bases, leaving 17 bases between the germline ends. The CDR3 extends over 18 amino acids. The CDR3 DNA is TGTGCCAGCAGCTTAGTCGTCGGGGGTCCTGGAGGGGCCAACGTCCTGACTTTC. The encoded protein is CASSLVVGGPGGANVLTF.

The DNA of the CDR3 is TGTGCCAGCAGCCTTGAAAATTACTCTGGAAACACCATATATTTT. Translating gives CASSLENYSGNTIYF. V and J are TRBV7-2 and TRBJ1-3; the D is unclear. The V end was cut by 5 bases, the J end by 0 bases, with 11 bases between. CDR3 size: 15 residues. Germline CDR1 reads SGHTA; CDR2 reads FQGNSA.

The genes are TRBV27 and TRBJ2-7; D is possibly TRBD2 (5 bases). Looked up from germline, CDR1 is MNHEY and CDR2 is SMNVEV (reference sequence). CDR3 length: 12 amino acids. Trimming removed 7 bases at V and 7 bases at J, with 14 bases between. The CDR3 nucleotides read TGTGCCAGCACGGGGTCGGACCGAGAGCAGTACTTC. It specifies CASTGSDREQYF.

The chain recombines TRBV2 with TRBJ1-5; no firm D call. V was shortened by 7 bases and J by 3 bases, with 13 bases between the two germline ends. The CDR3 runs to 14 residues. Germline CDR1 reads SNHLY; CDR2 reads FYNNEI. The CDR3 nucleotides are TGTGCCAGCACGAGCGGGGTAACCAATCAGCCCCAGCATTTT. This translates into CASTSGVTNQPQHF. Combining the CDR3 with reference TRBV2 and TRBJ1-5 gives the whole variable domain EPEVTQTPSHQVTQMGQEVILRCVPISNHLYFYWYRQILGQKVEFLVSFYNNEISEKSEIFDDQFSVERPDGSNFTLKIRSTKLEDSAMYFCASTSGVTNQPQHFGDGTRLSIL.

The chain links TRBV7-8 to TRBJ1-6, with D maybe TRBD1 (6 bases). The V gene's germline CDR1 is SGHVS and CDR2 FQNEAQ. CDR3 size: 15 residues. V lost 8 bases, J lost 10 bases, and 21 bases lay in between. The DNA for the CDR3 is TGTGCCAGCGGAACCTCGGGAGGGGGGTCGTCACCCCTCCACTTT. It translates to CASGTSGGGSSPLHF. Supplemented by reference TRBV7-8 and TRBJ1-6, the full variable domain reads GAGVSQSPRYKVAKRGQDVALRCDPISGHVSLFWYQQALGQGPEFLTYFQNEAQLDKSGLPSDRFFAERPEGSVSTLKIQRTQQEDSAVYLCASGTSGGGSSPLHFGNGTRLTVT.

The chain uses TRBV4-1 and TRBJ2-5; 10 bases line up with TRBD2. CDR1 MGHRA and CDR2 YSYEKL come from the germline V gene. V was clipped by 1 base and J by 4 bases; unmatched bases: 3. This CDR3 spans 15 amino acids. CDR3 nucleotide sequence: TGCGCCAGCAGCCAAGCCCCTAGCGGGAGAGAGACCCAGTACTTC. This encodes CASSQAPSGRETQYF.

V is TRBV5-1 and J is TRBJ1-1; unclear D gene. Trimming cost V 0 bases and J 4 bases, with 7 bases left between them. The CDR3 has 13 amino acids. The V gene's germline CDR1 is SGHRS and CDR2 YFSETQ. CDR3 nucleotides: TGCGCCAGCAGCTTGGGGACCGGCACTGAAGCTTTCTTT. Encoded protein: CASSLGTGTEAFF. Full variable domain (outside the CDR3, taken from reference TRBV5-1 and TRBJ1-1): KAGVTQTPRYLIKTRGQQVTLSCSPISGHRSVSWYQQTPGQGLQFLFEYFSETQRNKGNFPGRFSGRQFSNSRSEMNVSTLELGDSALYLCASSLGTGTEAFFGQGTRLTVV.

This clone was observed a few times. The rearrangement joins TRBV14 to TRBJ2-6; the D is unclear. In germline, CDR1 is SGHDN, CDR2 FVKESK. The CDR3 spans 15 residues. Trimming took off 1 base at V and 0 bases at J, with 4 bases between the two ends. CDR3 loop: CASSQGSSGANVLTF. CDR3 nucleotide sequence: TGTGCCAGCAGCCAAGGAAGCTCTGGGGCCAACGTCCTGACTTTC.

This rearrangement joins TRBV5-6 to TRBJ2-3; D is uncertain. CDR3 length: 13 amino acids. From germline, CDR1 is SGHDT and CDR2 YYEEEE. The V and J ends lost 3 bases and 2 bases respectively, with 7 bases between them. CDR3 residues: CASSSHHTDTQYF. The CDR3 DNA reads TGTGCCAGCAGCTCGCACCACACAGATACGCAGTATTTT.